The sequence of this T cell receptor (beta chain) was determined in a study of OX40 agonist ivuxolimab in advanced cancers. The overall study: Patients were roughly 83% male with ages roughly 20 to 85, mean approximately 55.

V lost 6 bases to trimming and J lost 5 bases; unmatched junction nucleotides: 12. The CDR3 extends over 15 amino acids. CDR1 is MNHEY and CDR2 is SVGAGI in the germline V gene. Sequencing was performed with immunoSEQ multiplex PCR; in TCRdb, only in-frame clones are kept and a portion is missing. The sample lists 80,000 or so clones, roughly nine tenths occurring once. The clonotype was recovered from an adult with an advanced solid tumor such as melanoma, head and neck, liver or kidney cancer. The chain is built from TRBV6-5 and TRBJ1-2, with 7 positions matching TRBD1. Sequences were derived from CD4+ or CD8+ T cells sorted from blood, sampled in a trial of the OX40 agonist ivuxolimab. CDR3 protein: CASRAPRGWFYGYTF. Here the CDR3 DNA reads TGTGCCAGCAGAGCCCCCAGGGGGTGGTTTTATGGCTACACCTTC.